Included here is one T cell receptor beta chain sequence, with context. Next came a second PCR, run for roughly 6 to 11 cycles, which used a sample-barcoded 5' primer along with a J-beta primer mix. TCRdb passed the 5' RACE reads through MiXCR, listing each CDR3 protein once. The top ten hold 15% of the sample, which has hundreds of thousands of distinct CDR3 sequences, approximately 31% seen once. The data derive from a study of blood T cells in healthy people across ages. Looked up from germline, CDR1 is ENHRY and CDR2 is SYGVKD. Trimming removed 3 bases from V and 6 bases from J, with 10 bases in between. The length of the CDR3 is 13 residues.

This clonotype was obtained from a woman older than 75 in good health. The source material was blood. The chain joins TRBV10-3 to TRBJ2-3; D is uncertain. CDR3 amino acids: CAISESLWDTQYF. The CDR3 nucleotides read TGTGCCATCAGTGAAAGCCTCTGGGATACGCAGTATTTT.